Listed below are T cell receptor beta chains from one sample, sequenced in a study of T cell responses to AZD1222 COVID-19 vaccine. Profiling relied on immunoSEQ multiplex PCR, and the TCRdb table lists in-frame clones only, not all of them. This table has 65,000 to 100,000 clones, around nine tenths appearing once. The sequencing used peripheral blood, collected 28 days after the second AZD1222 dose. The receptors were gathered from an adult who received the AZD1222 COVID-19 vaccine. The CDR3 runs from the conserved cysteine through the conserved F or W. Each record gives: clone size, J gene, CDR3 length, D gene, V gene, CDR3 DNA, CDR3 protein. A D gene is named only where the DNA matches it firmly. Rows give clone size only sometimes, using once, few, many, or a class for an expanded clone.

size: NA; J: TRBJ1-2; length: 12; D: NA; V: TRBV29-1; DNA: TGCAGCGTTGTACGTTATAACTATGGCTACACCTTC; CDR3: CSVVRYNYGYTF
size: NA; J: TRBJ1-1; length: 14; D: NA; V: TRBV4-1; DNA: TGCGCCAGCAGCCCTAGGGGAGCGGGCACTGAAGCTTTCTTT; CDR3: CASSPRGAGTEAFF
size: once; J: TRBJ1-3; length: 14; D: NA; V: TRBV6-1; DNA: TGTGCCAGCAGTGAATGGCAGCCGAGCGTACCCATATATTTT; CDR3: CASSEWQPSVPIYF
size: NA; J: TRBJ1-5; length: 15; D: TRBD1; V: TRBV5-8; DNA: TGTGCCAGCAGCCGGACAGGCTTTGGCAATCAGCCCCAGCATTTT; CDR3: CASSRTGFGNQPQHF
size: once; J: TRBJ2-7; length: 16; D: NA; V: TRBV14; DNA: TGTGCCAGCAGCCTCAAGGGGTGGGGGAACTCCTACGAGCAGTACTTC; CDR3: CASSLKGWGNSYEQYF
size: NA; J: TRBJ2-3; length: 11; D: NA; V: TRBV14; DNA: TGTGCCAGCAGCGGGGGTGGCACGCAGTATTTT; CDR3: CASSGGGTQYF
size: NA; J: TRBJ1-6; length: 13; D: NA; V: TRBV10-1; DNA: TGCGCCTCCAAACAGGAGTTTAATTCACCCCTCCACTTT; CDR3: CASKQEFNSPLHF
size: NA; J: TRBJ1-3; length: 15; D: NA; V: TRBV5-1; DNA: TGCGCCAGCAGCGGAGGACGATCCTCTGGAAACACCATATATTTT; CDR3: CASSGGRSSGNTIYF
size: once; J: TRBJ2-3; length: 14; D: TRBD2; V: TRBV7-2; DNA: TGTGCCAGCAGCTTCGGCGGGAGTGGAGATACGCAGTATTTT; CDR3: CASSFGGSGDTQYF
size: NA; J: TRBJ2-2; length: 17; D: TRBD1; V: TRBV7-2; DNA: TGTGCCAGCAGCGGGCGACAGGGGCCCCTGGGAACCGGGGAGCTGTTTTTT; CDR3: CASSGRQGPLGTGELFF
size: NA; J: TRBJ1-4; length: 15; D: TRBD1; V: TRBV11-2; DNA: TGTGCCAGCAGCGTCAAGCCGCAGGGGGGCGAAAAACTGTTTTTT; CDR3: CASSVKPQGGEKLFF
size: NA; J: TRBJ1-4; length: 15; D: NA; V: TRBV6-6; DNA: TGTGCCAGCAGCCAATACGGGACCCAAAATGAAAAACTGTTTTTT; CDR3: CASSQYGTQNEKLFF
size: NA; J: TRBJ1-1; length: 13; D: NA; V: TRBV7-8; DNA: TGTGCCAGCAGCGCTGGACAGAACACTGAAGCTTTCTTT; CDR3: CASSAGQNTEAFF
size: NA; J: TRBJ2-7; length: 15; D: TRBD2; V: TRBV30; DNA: TGTGCCTGGACTAGCGGGAGGCCCATAGGGGACGAGCAGTACTTC; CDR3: CAWTSGRPIGDEQYF
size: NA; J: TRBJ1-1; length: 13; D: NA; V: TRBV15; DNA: TGTGCCACCAGCTTGTCAGGGAACACTGAAGCTTTCTTT; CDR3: CATSLSGNTEAFF
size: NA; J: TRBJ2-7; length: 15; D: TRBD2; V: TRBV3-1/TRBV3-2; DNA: TGTGCCAGCAGCCCCGGACTAGCGGTCTCCTACGAGCAGTACTTC; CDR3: CASSPGLAVSYEQYF
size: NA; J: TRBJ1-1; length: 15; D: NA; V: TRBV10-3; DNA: TGTGCCATCAGTGAGTCGAAGTGGCTTAACACTGAAGCTTTCTTT; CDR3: CAISESKWLNTEAFF
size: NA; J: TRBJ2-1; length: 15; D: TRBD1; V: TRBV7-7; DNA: TGTGCCAGCAGCGCCGGGACAGGGGTTCTTAATGAGCAGTTCTTC; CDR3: CASSAGTGVLNEQFF
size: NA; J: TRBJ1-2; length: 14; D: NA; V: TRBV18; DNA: TGTGCCAGCTCACCTCGACAGGAGAACTATGGCTACACCTTC; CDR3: CASSPRQENYGYTF
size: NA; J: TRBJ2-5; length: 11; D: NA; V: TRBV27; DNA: TGTGCCAGCAGTTCGACAGAGACCCAGTACTTC; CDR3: CASSSTETQYF
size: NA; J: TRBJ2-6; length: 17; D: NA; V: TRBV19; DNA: TGTGCCAGTAGTATGGGGGGTCTTATCTCTGGGGCCAACGTCCTGACTTTC; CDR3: CASSMGGLISGANVLTF
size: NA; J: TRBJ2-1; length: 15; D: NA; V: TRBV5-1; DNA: TGCGCCAGCAGCCTATTAGAGATCCCTTACAATGAGCAGTTCTTC; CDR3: CASSLLEIPYNEQFF
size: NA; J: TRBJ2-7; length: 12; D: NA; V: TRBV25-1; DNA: TGTGCCAGCAGTAGTAGCTTGTACGAGCAGTACTTC; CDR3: CASSSSLYEQYF
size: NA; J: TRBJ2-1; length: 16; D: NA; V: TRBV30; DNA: TGTGCCTGGAGTGTAGGGGGGGGGCACTCCTACAATGAGCAGTTCTTC; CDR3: CAWSVGGGHSYNEQFF
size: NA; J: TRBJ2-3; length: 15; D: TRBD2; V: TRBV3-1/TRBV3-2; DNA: TGTGCCAGCAGCCAACAACTAGCGGGGAAGGATACGCAGTATTTT; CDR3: CASSQQLAGKDTQYF
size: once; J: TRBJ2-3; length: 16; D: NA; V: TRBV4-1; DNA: TGCGCCAGCAGCCAGACAGGGAGGTTGGTCACAGATACGCAGTATTTT; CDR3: CASSQTGRLVTDTQYF
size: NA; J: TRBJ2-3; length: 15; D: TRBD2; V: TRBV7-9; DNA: TGTGCCAGCAGCTTCGGACTAGCGGTCACAGATACGCAGTATTTT; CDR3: CASSFGLAVTDTQYF
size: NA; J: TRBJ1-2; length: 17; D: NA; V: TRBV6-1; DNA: TGTGCCAGCAGTGAAGATTTAAGGGTATTACGATTCTATGGCTACACCTTC; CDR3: CASSEDLRVLRFYGYTF
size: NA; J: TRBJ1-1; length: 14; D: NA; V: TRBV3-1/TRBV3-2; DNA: TGTGCCAGCAGCCAACAGAACACGAACACTGAAGCTTTCTTT; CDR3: CASSQQNTNTEAFF
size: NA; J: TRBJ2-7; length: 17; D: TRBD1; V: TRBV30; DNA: TGTGCCTGGAGCCCGGGGACAGGGGGTATCTTTTCCTACGAGCAGTACTTC; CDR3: CAWSPGTGGIFSYEQYF
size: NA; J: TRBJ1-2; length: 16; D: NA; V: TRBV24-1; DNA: TGTGCCACCAGTGGTAAGGCAGGGCAGGGGAACTATGGCTACACCTTC; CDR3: CATSGKAGQGNYGYTF
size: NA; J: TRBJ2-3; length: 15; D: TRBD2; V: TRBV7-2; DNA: TGTGCCAGCAGCTTAGGTAGCGGGAGCACAGATACGCAGTATTTT; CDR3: CASSLGSGSTDTQYF
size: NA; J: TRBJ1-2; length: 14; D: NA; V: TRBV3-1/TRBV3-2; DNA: TGTGCCAGCAGCCAAGGGACAGAGAAATATGGCTACACCTTC; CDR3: CASSQGTEKYGYTF
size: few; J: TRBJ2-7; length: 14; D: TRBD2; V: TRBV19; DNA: TGTGCCAGTAGTATGGGCGCGGGGGACTACGAGCAGTACTTC; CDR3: CASSMGAGDYEQYF
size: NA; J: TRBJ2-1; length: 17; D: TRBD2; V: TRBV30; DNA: TGTGCCTGGAGTAGGCTAGCGGGAGGGCCATTCCGAGGGGAGCAGTTCTTC; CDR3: CAWSRLAGGPFRGEQFF
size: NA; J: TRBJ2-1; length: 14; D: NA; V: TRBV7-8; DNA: TGTGCCAGCAGCTTTCCTAGCGAGAGCAGTGAGCAGTTCTTC; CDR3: CASSFPSESSEQFF
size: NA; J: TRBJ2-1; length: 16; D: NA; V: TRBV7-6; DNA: TGTGCCAGCAGCTTAGACCGGGACACCCCCTACAATGAGCAGTTCTTC; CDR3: CASSLDRDTPYNEQFF
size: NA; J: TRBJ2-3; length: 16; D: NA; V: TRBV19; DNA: TGTGCCAGTAGTACCAGGCTTAACTCACTCACAGATACGCAGTATTTT; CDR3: CASSTRLNSLTDTQYF
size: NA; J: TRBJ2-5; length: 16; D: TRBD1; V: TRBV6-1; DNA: TGTGCCAGCAGTGGGGACACAGGGGGCTTAGGAGAGACCCAGTACTTC; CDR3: CASSGDTGGLGETQYF
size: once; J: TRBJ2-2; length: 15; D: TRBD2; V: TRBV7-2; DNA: TGTGCCAGCAGACCCGGGACTAGCGCCACCGGGGAGCTGTTTTTT; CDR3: CASRPGTSATGELFF
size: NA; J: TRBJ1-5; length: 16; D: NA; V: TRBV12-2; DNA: TGTGCAAGTCGCTCACAGGAAGGTGGGGGCCGGGTGCCCCAGCATTTT; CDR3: CASRSQEGGGRVPQHF
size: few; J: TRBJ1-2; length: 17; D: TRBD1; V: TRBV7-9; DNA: TGTGCCAGCAGCTTTGATGGGGCAGGGGGCGCTTACTATGGCTACACCTTC; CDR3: CASSFDGAGGAYYGYTF
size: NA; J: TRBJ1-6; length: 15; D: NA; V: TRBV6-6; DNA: TGTGCCAGCAGACCAGGACAGTCCTATAATTCACCCCTCCACTTT; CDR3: CASRPGQSYNSPLHF
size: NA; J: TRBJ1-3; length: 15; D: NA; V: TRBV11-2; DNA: TGTGCCAGCAGCTTAGGGCCAGGGTTATACGACACCATATATTTT; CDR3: CASSLGPGLYDTIYF
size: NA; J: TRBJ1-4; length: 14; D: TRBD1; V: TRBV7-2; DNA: TGTGCCAGCAGCCGGGACAGGGGAGATGAAAAACTGTTTTTT; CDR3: CASSRDRGDEKLFF
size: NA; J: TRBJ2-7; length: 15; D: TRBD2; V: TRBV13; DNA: TGTGCCAGCAGCGTAGGGACTAGCGACCTCTACGAGCAGTACTTC; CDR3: CASSVGTSDLYEQYF
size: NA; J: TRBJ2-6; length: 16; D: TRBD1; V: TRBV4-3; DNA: TGCGCCAGCAGCCAAGAACAGGGGGCCGGGGCCAACGTCCTGACTTTC; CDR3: CASSQEQGAGANVLTF
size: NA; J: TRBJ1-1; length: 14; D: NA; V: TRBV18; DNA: TGTGCCAGCTCACCAGTAACGGGAAACACTGAAGCTTTCTTT; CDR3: CASSPVTGNTEAFF
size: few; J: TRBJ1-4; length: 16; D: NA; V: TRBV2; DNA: TGTGCCAGCAAGGCCGTATCTGGGGCAACTAATGAAAAACTGTTTTTT; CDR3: CASKAVSGATNEKLFF
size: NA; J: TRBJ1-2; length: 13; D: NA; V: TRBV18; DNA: TGTGCCAGCTCACCGTCAGGGGCCGGAGGCTACACCTTC; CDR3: CASSPSGAGGYTF
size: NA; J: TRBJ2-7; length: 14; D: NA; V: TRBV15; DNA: TGTGCCACCAGCAGCGGGCCGAACTCCTACGAGCAGTACTTC; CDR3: CATSSGPNSYEQYF
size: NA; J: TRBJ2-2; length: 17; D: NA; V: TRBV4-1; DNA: TGCGCCAGCAGCCACCGATTACAGGCCACGAACACCGGGGAGCTGTTTTTT; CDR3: CASSHRLQATNTGELFF
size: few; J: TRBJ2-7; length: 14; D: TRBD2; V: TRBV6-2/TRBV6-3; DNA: TGTGCCAGCAGTTCGCTAGAGCGGGGCTACGAGCAGTACTTC; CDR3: CASSSLERGYEQYF